A single sample gave rise to the 27 T cell receptor beta chains below, sequenced in a study of blood T cell repertoires in COVID-19. Using immunoSEQ multiplex PCR, the repertoire was profiled, and TCRdb retains in-frame clones only, with some absent. The sample includes just over 20,000 clones, 70% to 90% of them seen just once. The sequencing sample was made of peripheral blood. The origin of the receptors is a man aged 50 to 60 with active COVID-19.

This clone was detected only a few times. V usage is TRBV13 and J usage is TRBJ2-7, with 8 bases that match TRBD2. The J segment lost 3 bases and the V segment lost 5 bases, leaving 12 bases of the junction unmatched. This CDR3 spans 16 amino acids. From germline, CDR1 is PRHDT and CDR2 FYEKMQ (reference sequence). The CDR3: CASSGAGAGRGYEQYF. The CDR3 nucleotides are TGTGCCAGCAGCGGAGCGGGGGCGGGACGGGGCTACGAGCAGTACTTC.

With regard to this clone: One end of the junction is discordant with germline, which a read error may explain. Here the CDR3 reads CSARDRDWTVF. As DNA, the CDR3 is TGCAGTGCTCGCGACAGGGACTGGACGGTCTTC. The V call is TRBV20-1, the J call TRBJ2-1; D is possibly TRBD1 (7 bases). This CDR3 contains 11 residues. Germline values: CDR1 DFQATT, CDR2 SNEGSKA (reference sequence).

The chain joins TRBV3-1 (or the pseudogene TRBV3-2) to TRBJ2-4; possible D gene TRBD1, 6 bases. CDR3 length equals 15 residues. V lost 2 bases, J lost 2 bases, and 10 bases lay in between. Germline V CDR1 and CDR2: LGHDT, YNNKEL (reference sequence). CDR3 region: CASSQQTGPKNIQYF. The CDR3 DNA reads as TGTGCCAGCAGCCAACAGACAGGTCCCAAAAACATTCAGTACTTC.

The CDR3 region is CASSLRSGSPESNTIYF. CDR3 DNA sequence: TGCGCCAGCAGCTTGCGGTCGGGTTCTCCCGAGTCGAACACCATATATTTT. The chain combines TRBV5-1 with TRBJ1-3; unclear D gene. The germline V and J ends were trimmed by 1 base and 7 bases, with 21 bases remaining between them. Germline CDR1 reads SGHRS; CDR2 reads YFSETQ. This CDR3 spans 17 amino acids.

The chain uses TRBV30 and TRBJ1-5; D is possibly TRBD1 (6 bases). CDR3 size: 15 residues. Germline assignment: CDR1 GTSNPN and CDR2 SVGIG (reference sequence). Trimming removed 1 base from V and 2 bases from J, with 12 bases in between. The CDR3 sequence is CAWSEQGLGNQPQHF. CDR3 in DNA: TGTGCCTGGAGTGAACAGGGTTTAGGCAATCAGCCCCAGCATTTT.

The chain couples TRBV10-3 to TRBJ2-1; 7 nucleotides align to TRBD1. Germline V gene lookup returns CDR1 ENHRY and CDR2 SYGVKD. With 2 bases clipped from V and 4 bases from J, the junction kept 8 bases outside the gene matches. This CDR3 is 16 amino acids long. The chain's CDR3 is CAISEGSQGRYNEQFF. Here the CDR3 DNA reads TGTGCCATCAGTGAGGGTTCACAGGGGCGTTACAATGAGCAGTTCTTC.

The chain uses TRBV19 and TRBJ2-3; 8 bases agree with TRBD1. The CDR3 covers 17 residues. V lost 4 bases, J lost 3 bases, and 12 bases stayed unmatched. Germline lookup yields CDR1 LNHDA and CDR2 SQIVND (reference sequence). As DNA, the CDR3 is TGTGCCAGTAGTAGGATGGGGGCTGGACAGGGTACAGATACGCAGTATTTT. Its protein product is CASSRMGAGQGTDTQYF. Complete variable domain (other parts from reference TRBV19 and TRBJ2-3): DGGITQSPKYLFRKEGQNVTLSCEQNLNHDAMYWYRQDPGQGLRLIYYSQIVNDFQKGDIAEGYSVSREKKESFPLTVTSAQKNPTAFYLCASSRMGAGQGTDTQYFGPGTRLTVL.

The rearrangement links TRBV6-5 to TRBJ1-1; D ambiguous. The CDR3 is made up of 13 amino acids. Looked up from germline, CDR1 is MNHEY and CDR2 is SVGAGI. V was clipped by 0 bases and J by 5 bases, with 7 bases between them. The CDR3 here is CASSYSISTEAFF. The DNA of the CDR3 is TGTGCCAGCAGTTACTCAATCAGTACTGAAGCTTTCTTT.

The chain couples TRBV13 to TRBJ2-7; D gene uncertain. This CDR3 contains 12 residues. Germline values: CDR1 PRHDT, CDR2 FYEKMQ (reference sequence). Trimming pared 4 bases from V and 0 bases from J, leaving 4 bases between. The CDR3 protein is CASSSSSYEQYF. In DNA form, the CDR3 reads TGTGCCAGCAGCTCCAGCTCCTACGAGCAGTACTTC.

The chain combines TRBV23-1 with TRBJ1-3; D call uncertain. TRBV23-1 is designated an ORF whose function remains uncertain. The CDR3 runs to 19 residues. V was shortened by 2 bases and J by 2 bases, with 22 bases between the two germline ends. The CDR3 coding sequence is TGCGCCAGCAGTCAACCAGATGACGGCAGGTGTGCCGCTGGAAACACCATATATTTT. It yields the protein CASSQPDDGRCAAGNTIYF.

The rearrangement uses TRBV9 and TRBJ2-7; D gene unclear. This CDR3 has 15 amino acids. V was trimmed by 0 bases and J by 3 bases, leaving 13 bases between them. Germline lookup yields CDR1 SGDLS and CDR2 YYNGEE. CDR3 bases: TGTGCCAGCAGCGTAGAAGCTTCCCCTAACTACGAGCAGTACTTC. Its translation: CASSVEASPNYEQYF.

V is TRBV7-8 and J is TRBJ2-5; the match to TRBD1 covers 11 bases. CDR3 size: 16 residues. The V gene end was trimmed by 5 bases and the J gene end by 0 bases; junction bases not matched to a gene: 5. The germline V gene encodes CDR1 SGHVS and CDR2 FQNEAQ. The CDR3 reads CASSRLGQGDQETQYF. Here the CDR3 DNA reads TGTGCCAGCAGCCGCCTGGGACAGGGGGACCAAGAGACCCAGTACTTC.

Note on this clone: Other DNA sequences in the sample encode the same CDR3. The gene calls are TRBV29-1 and TRBJ1-4, with D maybe TRBD1 (5 bases). The V end was cut by 6 bases, the J end by 5 bases, with 13 bases between. This CDR3 contains 13 residues. The V gene's germline CDR1 is SQVTM and CDR2 ANQGSEA. CDR3 DNA sequence: TGCAGCGTCCGGACGGGGGGGAATGAAAAACTGTTTTTT. Amino acids: CSVRTGGNEKLFF.

The genes are TRBV6-5 and TRBJ1-4; weak D call: TRBD1 (6 bases). Germline CDR1 MNHEY, CDR2 SVGAGI. This CDR3 has 13 residues. The CDR3 sequence is CAHNRAFNEKLFF. CDR3 bases: TGTGCTCATAACAGGGCCTTCAATGAAAAACTGTTTTTT.

Worth noting for this clone: A read error may account for a junction end that differs from germline. The rearrangement uses TRBV25-1 and TRBJ2-2; 7 bases are shared with TRBD1. Germline V lookup: CDR1 MGHDK, CDR2 SYGVNS. The CDR3 sequence is 16 residues long. The CDR3 spells CASSEETGFNNGELFF. The DNA of the CDR3 is TGTGCCAGCAGTGAAGAGACAGGGTTCAACAACGGGGAGCTGTTTTTT.

V usage is TRBV6-1 and J usage is TRBJ1-5; 7 nucleotides agree with TRBD1. Looked up from germline, CDR1 is MNHNS and CDR2 is SASEGT. The length of the CDR3 is 15 residues. V trimming: 0 bases; J trimming: 2 bases; junction bases outside the gene matches: 1. This CDR3 reads CASSEAGTGNQPQHF. The DNA of the CDR3 is TGTGCCAGCAGTGAAGCCGGGACAGGCAATCAGCCCCAGCATTTT.

The V call is TRBV7-7, the J call TRBJ2-5; weak D call: TRBD2 (7 bases). Germline assignment: CDR1 SSHAT and CDR2 FNYEAQ (reference sequence). With 1 base removed from V and 5 bases from J, the gap between germline ends came to 17 bases. The length of the CDR3 is 16 residues. For the CDR3, the DNA is TGTGCCAGCAGCTTAGTCCCGGGGGGCGAGGGGGAGACCCAGTACTTC. It encodes CASSLVPGGEGETQYF. The full variable domain, rest sourced from reference TRBV7-7 and TRBJ2-5, is GAGVSQSPRYKVTKRGQDVTLRCDPISSHATLYWYQQALGQGPEFLTYFNYEAQPDKSGLPSDRFSAERPEGSISTLTIQRTEQRDSAMYRCASSLVPGGEGETQYFGPGTRLLVL.

In nucleotides, the CDR3 is TGCAGCGCCGAGGGGGGGACTAGCGTTGGGACCCAGTACTTC. As protein: CSAEGGTSVGTQYF. V usage is TRBV29-1 and J usage is TRBJ2-5; 10 nucleotides align to TRBD2. CDR3 length: 14 amino acids. V lost 7 bases and J lost 7; bases outside the gene matches: 12. Germline V gene data show CDR1 as SQVTM and CDR2 as ANQGSEA.

The gene calls are TRBV6-5 and TRBJ2-7, with D uncertain. The CDR3 loop spans 11 amino acids. Trimming stripped 10 bases from V and 3 bases from J, with 10 bases between. Germline values: CDR1 MNHEY, CDR2 SVGAGI. The CDR3 sequence: CATLRYYEQYF. As DNA, the CDR3 is TGTGCCACCTTGAGGTACTACGAGCAGTACTTC.

This chain links TRBV5-8 with TRBJ2-3; unclear D gene. Deletions cut 0 bases from V and 6 bases from J, with 8 bases between. Germline V gene lookup returns CDR1 SGHTS and CDR2 YDEGEE. CDR3 length: 13 residues. The CDR3 reads CASSLGPWDTQYF. The CDR3, as DNA: TGTGCCAGCAGCTTGGGGCCTTGGGATACGCAGTATTTT.

V is TRBV19 and J is TRBJ1-2, with D possibly TRBD1 on 5 matching bases. Germline CDR1 LNHDA, CDR2 SQIVND (reference sequence). The CDR3 has 14 amino acids. Trimming removed 2 bases at V and 8 bases at J, with 15 bases between. The CDR3 DNA is TGTGCCAGTAGTATATCGGGGGTTGAAGAAGGCTACACCTTC. Translating it yields CASSISGVEEGYTF. The variable domain in full, completed from reference TRBV19 and TRBJ1-2, reads DGGITQSPKYLFRKEGQNVTLSCEQNLNHDAMYWYRQDPGQGLRLIYYSQIVNDFQKGDIAEGYSVSREKKESFPLTVTSAQKNPTAFYLCASSISGVEEGYTFGSGTRLTVV.

This clone was counted a few times. This sequence joins TRBV3-1 (or the pseudogene TRBV3-2) and TRBJ1-6, with 7 nucleotides matching TRBD1. This CDR3 spans 14 amino acids. With 7 bases clipped from V and 8 bases from J, the junction kept 8 bases outside the gene matches. CDR1 LGHDT and CDR2 YNNKEL come from the germline V gene (reference sequence). CDR3 sequence reads: CASTGGIVDSPLHF. Written as DNA, the CDR3 is TGTGCCAGCACAGGGGGGATCGTAGATTCACCCCTCCACTTT.

The chain couples TRBV5-1 to TRBJ1-2, with D perhaps TRBD1 (6 bases). V lost 0 bases, J lost 3 bases, and 9 bases lay in between. This CDR3 is 14 amino acids long. Germline V gene data show CDR1 as SGHRS and CDR2 as YFSETQ. The CDR3 region is CASSLGYRDYGYTF. DNA of the CDR3: TGCGCCAGCAGCTTGGGATACAGGGACTATGGCTACACCTTC.

The chain combines TRBV5-6 with TRBJ2-1; 9 nucleotides align to TRBD2. Germline CDR1 and CDR2: SGHDT and YYEEEE. V shed 0 bases and J 6 bases; nucleotides not matched to a gene: 10. The CDR3 consists of 17 residues. This CDR3 reads CASSLAAGGLEGNEQFF. The CDR3 DNA sequence: TGTGCCAGCAGCTTGGCGGCGGGGGGGCTGGAGGGCAATGAGCAGTTCTTC.

The CDR3, as DNA: TGTGCCAGTAGTACTCCGGGACAGGGATCGCGGGGCTACACCTTC. Protein sequence: CASSTPGQGSRGYTF. The gene calls are TRBV19 and TRBJ1-2; 9 bases match TRBD1. The V gene end was trimmed by 4 bases and the J gene end by 8 bases; junction bases not matched to a gene: 11. Germline assignment: CDR1 LNHDA and CDR2 SQIVND (reference sequence). The CDR3 is made up of 15 amino acids.

The chain is built from TRBV29-1 and TRBJ2-1, with 7 bases identical to TRBD1. J gave up 5 bases and V 6 bases, and 13 bases lay outside the gene matches. CDR1 SQVTM and CDR2 ANQGSEA come from the germline V gene. This CDR3 has 15 amino acids. CDR3 protein: CSVDDRDRTNNEQFF. CDR3 bases: TGCAGCGTCGATGACCGGGACAGAACCAACAATGAGCAGTTCTTC.

The V call is TRBV6-5, the J call TRBJ2-1; 9 bases match TRBD1. The CDR3 consists of 13 residues. The junction had 7 bases not matched to a gene; V was cut back by 8 bases and J by 8 bases. The V gene's germline CDR1 is MNHEY and CDR2 SVGAGI. The CDR3 here is CASGGTGSYEQFF. As DNA, the CDR3 is TGTGCCAGCGGCGGGACAGGGTCGTATGAGCAGTTCTTC.